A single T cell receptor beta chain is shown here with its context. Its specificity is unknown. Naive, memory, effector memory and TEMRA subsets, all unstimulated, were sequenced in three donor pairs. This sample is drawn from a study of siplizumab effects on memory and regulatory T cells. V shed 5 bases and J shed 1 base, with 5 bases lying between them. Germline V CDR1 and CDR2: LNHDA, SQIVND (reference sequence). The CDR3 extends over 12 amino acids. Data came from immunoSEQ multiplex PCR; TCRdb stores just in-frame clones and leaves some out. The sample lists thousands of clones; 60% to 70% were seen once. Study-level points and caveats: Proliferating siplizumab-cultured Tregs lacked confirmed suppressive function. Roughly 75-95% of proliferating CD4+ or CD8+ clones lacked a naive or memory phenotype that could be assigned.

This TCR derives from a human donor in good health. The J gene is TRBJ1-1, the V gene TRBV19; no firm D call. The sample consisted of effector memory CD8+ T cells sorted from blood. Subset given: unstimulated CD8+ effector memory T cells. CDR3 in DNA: TGTGCCAGTAGTTGGGGGAACACTGAAGCTTTCTTT. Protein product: CASSWGNTEAFF. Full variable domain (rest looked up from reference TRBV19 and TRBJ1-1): DGGITQSPKYLFRKEGQNVTLSCEQNLNHDAMYWYRQDPGQGLRLIYYSQIVNDFQKGDIAEGYSVSREKKESFPLTVTSAQKNPTAFYLCASSWGNTEAFFGQGTRLTVV.